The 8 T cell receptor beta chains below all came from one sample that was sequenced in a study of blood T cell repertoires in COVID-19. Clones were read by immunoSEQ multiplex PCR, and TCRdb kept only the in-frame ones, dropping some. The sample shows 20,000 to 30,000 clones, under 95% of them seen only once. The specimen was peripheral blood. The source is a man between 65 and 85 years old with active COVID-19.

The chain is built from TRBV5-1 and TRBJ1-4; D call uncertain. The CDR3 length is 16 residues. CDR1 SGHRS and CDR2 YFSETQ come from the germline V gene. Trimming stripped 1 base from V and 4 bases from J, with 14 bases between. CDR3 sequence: CASSLTSGSSNEKLFF. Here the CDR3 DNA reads TGCGCCAGCAGCTTGACGTCGGGATCTAGTAATGAAAAACTGTTTTTT.

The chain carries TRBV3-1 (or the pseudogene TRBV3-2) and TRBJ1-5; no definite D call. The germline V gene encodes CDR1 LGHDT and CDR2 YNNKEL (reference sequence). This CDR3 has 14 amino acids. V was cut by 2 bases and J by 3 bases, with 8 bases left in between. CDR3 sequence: CASSQTETNQPQHF. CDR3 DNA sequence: TGTGCCAGCAGCCAAACAGAAACCAATCAGCCCCAGCATTTT.

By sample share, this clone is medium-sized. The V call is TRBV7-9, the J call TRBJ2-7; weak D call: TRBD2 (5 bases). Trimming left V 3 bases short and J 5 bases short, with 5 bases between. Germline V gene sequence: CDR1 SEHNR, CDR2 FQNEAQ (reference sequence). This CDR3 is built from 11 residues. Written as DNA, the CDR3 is TGTGCCAGCAGCTTTAGCGACGAGCAGTACTTC. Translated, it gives CASSFSDEQYF.

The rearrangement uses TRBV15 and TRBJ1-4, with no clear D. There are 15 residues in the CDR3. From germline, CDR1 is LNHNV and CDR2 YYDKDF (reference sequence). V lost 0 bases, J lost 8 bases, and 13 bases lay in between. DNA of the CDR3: TGTGCCACCAGCAGAGAACCGGGGAGGATGGAAAAACTGTTTTTT. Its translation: CATSREPGRMEKLFF.

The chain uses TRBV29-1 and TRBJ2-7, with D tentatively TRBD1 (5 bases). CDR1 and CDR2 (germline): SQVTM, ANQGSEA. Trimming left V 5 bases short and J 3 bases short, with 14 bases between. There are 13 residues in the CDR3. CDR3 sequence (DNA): TGCAGCGTTAGCCAGGGTATCCTCTACGAGCAGTACTTC. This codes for CSVSQGILYEQYF.

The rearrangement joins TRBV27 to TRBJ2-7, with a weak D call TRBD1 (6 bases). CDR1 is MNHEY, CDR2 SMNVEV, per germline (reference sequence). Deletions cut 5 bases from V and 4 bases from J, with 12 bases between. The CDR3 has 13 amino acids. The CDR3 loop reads CASSNLGQYEQYF. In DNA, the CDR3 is TGTGCCAGCAGTAACCTCGGACAGTACGAGCAGTACTTC.

The CDR3 is CASSTGQGSYEQYF. The DNA of the CDR3 is TGCGCCAGCAGCACGGGACAGGGGTCCTACGAGCAGTACTTC. This chain joins TRBV5-1 and TRBJ2-7; 10 bases line up with TRBD1. Germline V gene sequence: CDR1 SGHRS, CDR2 YFSETQ. The CDR3 totals 14 residues. Trimming cost V 4 bases and J 1 base; bases outside gene matches: 2. The full variable domain, in which reference TRBV5-1 and TRBJ2-7 provide the parts outside the CDR3, is KAGVTQTPRYLIKTRGQQVTLSCSPISGHRSVSWYQQTPGQGLQFLFEYFSETQRNKGNFPGRFSGRQFSNSRSEMNVSTLELGDSALYLCASSTGQGSYEQYFGPGTRLTVT.

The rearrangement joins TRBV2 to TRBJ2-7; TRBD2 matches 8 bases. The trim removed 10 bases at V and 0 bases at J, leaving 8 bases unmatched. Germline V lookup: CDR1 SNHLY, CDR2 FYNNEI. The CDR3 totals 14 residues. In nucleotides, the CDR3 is TGTGCCACAAGACTAGCGCTCCTCTCCTACGAGCAGTACTTC. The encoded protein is CATRLALLSYEQYF.